These T cell receptor beta chains were read from a single sample in a study of blood T cells in healthy people across ages. TCRdb processed the 5' RACE reads anew with MiXCR; each CDR3 protein has one entry. The data show 600,000 to 850,000 distinct CDR3 sequences, roughly 44% seen once. The source material was blood. The source of these receptors is a woman in her sixties or seventies in good health. Both conserved end residues are part of each CDR3. Each record gives: V gene, J gene, D gene, clone size, CDR3 DNA, CDR3 protein. A D gene is named only where the DNA matches it firmly. A clone size is listed for some rows: how often the clone was seen (once, few, many), or a class if it is expanded.

TRBV20-1	TRBJ1-1	.	.	TGCAGTGCTGGCTCAATGAACACTGAAGCTTTCTTT	CSAGSMNTEAFF
TRBV4-3	TRBJ2-1	.	few	TGCGCCGGCAGCCACCTCGTTGGGAATGAGCAGTTCTTC	CAGSHLVGNEQFF
TRBV4-2	TRBJ2-7	TRBD2	many	TGTGCCAGCAGCCAAGCGGCTAGCGGGCGCTACGAGCAGTACTTC	CASSQAASGRYEQYF
TRBV14	TRBJ2-4	.	.	TGTGCCAGCAGCCCCGGAGGCGTCATTCAGTACTTC	CASSPGGVIQYF
TRBV18	TRBJ2-1	TRBD2	.	TGTGCCAGCTCCCGCGGGACTAGCGGGAGCTACAATGAGCAGTTCTTC	CASSRGTSGSYNEQFF
TRBV11-2	TRBJ2-1	.	.	TGTGCCAGCAGCTTAGTCCAGCACCTCAATGAGCAGTTCTTC	CASSLVQHLNEQFF
TRBV2	TRBJ1-5	.	.	TGTGCCAGCAGCGAATTTCCTTTGACGGGTTATAGCAATCAGCCCCAGCATTTT	CASSEFPLTGYSNQPQHF
TRBV9	TRBJ2-1	TRBD2	.	TGTGCCAGCAGCGAGGGACTAGCGGGGGGTTACAATGAGCAGTTCTTC	CASSEGLAGGYNEQFF
TRBV6-1	TRBJ2-3	.	.	TGTGCCAGCAGTGAACGGTATCGGGTTGTTGGCACAGATACGCAGTATTTT	CASSERYRVVGTDTQYF
TRBV6-2/TRBV6-3	TRBJ1-2	.	.	TGTGCCAGCAGGGGGAAAGGACGCGAACTCCTCTATGGCTACACCTTC	CASRGKGRELLYGYTF
TRBV4-1	TRBJ2-5	.	once	TGCGCCAGCAGCCAAGATACGGAGGCCCAGTACTTC	CASSQDTEAQYF
TRBV4-3	TRBJ2-5	TRBD1	.	TGCGCCAGCAGCCAACTCACCCCGGGACAGGGGGAGACCCAGTACTTC	CASSQLTPGQGETQYF
TRBV28	TRBJ2-7	.	many	TGTGCCAGCAGCTTATACGGCTACGAGCAGTACTTC	CASSLYGYEQYF
TRBV20-1	TRBJ1-5	.	few	TGCAGTGCTCCCGGGGGAGGGGTTTTCCAGCCCCAGCATTTT	CSAPGGGVFQPQHF
TRBV11-2	TRBJ1-4	.	.	TGTGCCAGCAGCGCCCACGGGGGGAAGAGTGAAAAACTGTTTTTT	CASSAHGGKSEKLFF
TRBV28	TRBJ2-7	TRBD2	.	TGTGCCAGCAGTTTGACTAGCGGGGCCTCCTACAATGAGCAGTACTTC	CASSLTSGASYNEQYF
TRBV7-9	TRBJ1-2	TRBD1	.	TGTGCCAGCAGCTTAGCGCTTTACGGGACAGGGAATGGCTACACCTTC	CASSLALYGTGNGYTF
TRBV5-1	TRBJ1-1	.	.	TGCGCCAGCAGCTTTGACCGAGATGGGAACACTGAAGCTTTCTTT	CASSFDRDGNTEAFF
TRBV11-2	TRBJ2-7	TRBD2	.	TGTGCCAGCAGCTTAGATAGGGTGGGAGGGGTATACGAGCAGTACTTC	CASSLDRVGGVYEQYF
TRBV29-1	TRBJ2-1	TRBD2	.	TGCAGCGTTGGCACTAGCGGGACCAATGAGCAGTTCTTC	CSVGTSGTNEQFF
TRBV29-1	TRBJ2-5	.	.	TGCAGCGTTGAATTCCAAGAGACCCAGTACTTC	CSVEFQETQYF
TRBV5-1	TRBJ2-7	.	.	TGCGCCAGCAGCTTCACAGGGATGGACGAGCAGTACTTC	CASSFTGMDEQYF
TRBV28	TRBJ2-5	TRBD1	.	TGTGCCAGCAGATCTGGACAGGGGGTAGAGACCCAGTACTTC	CASRSGQGVETQYF
TRBV6-2/TRBV6-3	TRBJ2-1	.	few	TGTGCCAGCACCCTAAGGGGAGAACTCAATGAGCAGTTCTTC	CASTLRGELNEQFF
TRBV20-1	TRBJ2-3	.	.	TGCAGTGCTAGCGGGGGCCAGAGCACAGATACGCAGTATTTT	CSASGGQSTDTQYF